This record covers a single T cell receptor beta chain. The sample belongs to a study of control samples from healthy donors and cancer patients. The table came from immunoSEQ multiplex PCR; TCRdb's copy has only in-frame clones and leaves some out. The sample includes fewer than 200,000 clones, around 95% of them seen just once. CDR3 size: 16 residues. Trimming left V 2 bases short and J 0 bases short, with 11 bases between. Germline loops: CDR1 SGDLS, CDR2 YYNGEE. The sequence was collected from a woman in her sixties or seventies in good health. The chain recombines TRBV9 with TRBJ1-4, with D perhaps TRBD1 (6 bases). The material sequenced was blood. The CDR3 loop is CASSVDRLATNEKLFF. Written as DNA, the CDR3 is TGTGCCAGCAGCGTCGACAGGTTAGCAACTAATGAAAAACTGTTTTTT.